One and the same sample provided the 17 T cell receptor beta chains below, sequenced in a study of blood T cell repertoires in COVID-19. Some clones are missing from TCRdb's copy, which holds only in-frame ones; the method was immunoSEQ multiplex PCR. The top ten hold 10% to 13% of the sample, which has 140,000 or so clones, around 80% seen once. Sequences were obtained from peripheral blood. The receptor set was obtained from a man aged 55 to 70 with active or convalescent COVID-19.

The genes are TRBV11-2 and TRBJ2-3; 12 nucleotides agree with TRBD2. V lost 5 bases and J lost 4; bases outside the gene matches: 7. The CDR3 runs to 16 residues. Germline CDR1 SGHAT, CDR2 FQNNGV. The CDR3: CASSDLAGGVADTQYF. The CDR3, as DNA: TGTGCCAGCAGCGACCTAGCGGGGGGGGTCGCAGATACGCAGTATTTT.

Written as DNA, the CDR3 is TGTGCCAGCAGTACTAACAGGGGTGGCTACACCTTC. Its translation is CASSTNRGGYTF. The chain employs TRBV2 and TRBJ1-2; 7 bases map to TRBD1. Germline V gene data show CDR1 as SNHLY and CDR2 as FYNNEI. The CDR3 has 12 residues. V dropped 5 bases and J dropped 7; count of bases not matched to a gene: 4.

The chain links TRBV7-9 to TRBJ1-4, with D perhaps TRBD1 (5 bases). CDR1 and CDR2 (germline): SEHNR, FQNEAQ (reference sequence). Trimming stripped 4 bases from V and 2 bases from J, with 11 bases between. This CDR3 spans 15 amino acids. CDR3 region: CASSSRDSTNEKLFF. CDR3 coding DNA: TGTGCCAGCAGCTCCCGTGACAGTACTAATGAAAAACTGTTTTTT.

The V gene is TRBV12-3 or TRBV12-4, the J gene TRBJ1-2; a weak D match, TRBD1 (6 bases). V was shortened by 5 bases and J by 7 bases, with 14 bases between the two germline ends. The CDR3 has 13 residues. The CDR3 region has the DNA TGTGCCAGCAGTAGGGGGTCGTTTGGTGGCTACACCTTC. Its protein is CASSRGSFGGYTF.

The chain uses TRBV11-2 and TRBJ2-5; 9 nucleotides line up with TRBD1. The V gene end was trimmed by 5 bases and the J gene end by 5 bases; junction bases not matched to a gene: 6. The V gene's germline CDR1 is SGHAT and CDR2 FQNNGV. CDR3 size: 14 residues. The CDR3 reads CASSPGTGMETQYF. The CDR3, as DNA: TGTGCCAGCAGCCCTGGGACAGGGATGGAGACCCAGTACTTC. The whole variable domain, remainder taken from reference TRBV11-2 and TRBJ2-5, is EAGVAQSPRYKIIEKRQSVAFWCNPISGHATLYWYQQILGQGPKLLIQFQNNGVVDDSQLPKDRFSAERLKGVDSTLKIQPAKLEDSAVYLCASSPGTGMETQYFGPGTRLLVL.

J is TRBJ2-7 and V is TRBV5-1, with 11 bases lining up with TRBD1. The germline gives CDR1 SGHRS, CDR2 YFSETQ. This CDR3 spans 12 amino acids. V shed 5 bases, J shed 6 bases, and the junction held 1 base outside the gene matches. CDR3 sequence reads: CASRDRGREQYF. The DNA of the CDR3 is TGCGCCAGCAGGGACAGGGGGCGCGAGCAGTACTTC.

The chain joins TRBV28 to TRBJ1-2, with 11 bases matching TRBD1. V shed 4 bases and J 3 bases; nucleotides not matched to a gene: 7. CDR1 MDHEN and CDR2 SYDVKM come from the germline V gene. The CDR3 loop spans 16 amino acids. The CDR3 is CASSSKRTGGHYGYTF. In nucleotides, the CDR3 is TGTGCCAGCAGTTCCAAGAGGACAGGGGGCCACTATGGCTACACCTTC.

The genes are TRBV6-5 and TRBJ1-5; 10 nucleotides agree with TRBD1. CDR3 length equals 15 residues. Germline trimming cut 6 bases from V and 6 bases from J; bases unmatched to any gene: 8. In germline, CDR1 is MNHEY, CDR2 SVGAGI. The CDR3 DNA sequence: TGTGCCAGCAGCCTCGGACAGGGGGGCGGTCAGCCCCAGCATTTT. Residues: CASSLGQGGGQPQHF.

V and J are TRBV6-2 or TRBV6-3 and TRBJ2-4; 10 nucleotides match TRBD1. The junction had 13 bases not matched to a gene; V was cut back by 3 bases and J by 8 bases. The germline V gene encodes CDR1 MNHEY and CDR2 SVGEGT. CDR3 size: 17 residues. CDR3 in amino acids: CASSYSLGQGTLDIQYF. As DNA, the CDR3 is TGTGCCAGCAGTTATTCCTTGGGACAGGGGACGTTAGACATTCAGTACTTC.

The chain is built from TRBV6-2 or TRBV6-3 and TRBJ2-7; a possible D gene is TRBD1 (6 bases). Looked up from germline, CDR1 is MNHEY and CDR2 is SVGEGT. CDR3 length: 14 residues. V lost 5 bases to trimming and J lost 4 bases, with 15 bases between them. CDR3 in DNA: TGTGCCAGCAGTCGAAACCGGGACATTTACGAGCAGTACTTC. Protein: CASSRNRDIYEQYF.

This clone was picked up a small number of times. V and J are TRBV19 and TRBJ2-3, with no clear D. The CDR3 consists of 15 residues. In germline, CDR1 is LNHDA, CDR2 SQIVND (reference sequence). V shed 9 bases and J shed 0 bases, with 16 bases lying between them. This CDR3 is CASKVQFSSTDTQYF. DNA for the CDR3: TGTGCCAGCAAAGTTCAGTTTTCTAGCACAGATACGCAGTATTTT.

The chain links TRBV6-6 to TRBJ2-4; no firm D call. Looked up from germline, CDR1 is MNHNY and CDR2 is SVGAGI (reference sequence). Between the trimmed V and J ends, which lost 5 bases and 2 bases, there was a span of 16 bases. This CDR3 contains 16 residues. For the CDR3, the DNA is TGTGCCAGCAGTCCACCTCGTGCGGAAACCAAAAACATTCAGTACTTC. Translating it yields CASSPPRAETKNIQYF.

The V call is TRBV24-1, the J call TRBJ2-3; D is perhaps TRBD1 (6 bases). Germline CDR1 KGHDR, CDR2 SFDVKD. Trimming shortened V by 0 bases and J by 2 bases, and 11 bases separated the two germline ends. The CDR3 totals 16 residues. The CDR3 nucleotides are TGTGCCACCAGTGATTTGAGCGAGGGGGTCACAGATACGCAGTATTTT. Translating gives CATSDLSEGVTDTQYF.

This clone was detected only once. The rearrangement uses TRBV28 and TRBJ2-3, with 7 nucleotides matching TRBD1. The CDR3 totals 12 residues. CDR1 and CDR2 from the germline V gene are MDHEN and SYDVKM. The ends lost 6 bases at V and 8 bases at J; junction bases unmatched: 5. The CDR3 here is CASSAAGGTQYF. Here the CDR3 DNA reads TGTGCCAGCAGCGCGGCAGGGGGTACGCAGTATTTT. The entire variable domain, with the rest obtained from reference TRBV28 and TRBJ2-3, is as follows: DVKVTQSSRYLVKRTGEKVFLECVQDMDHENMFWYRQDPGLGLRLIYFSYDVKMKEKGDIPEGYSVSREKKERFSLILESASTNQTSMYLCASSAAGGTQYFGPGTRLTVL.

The chain employs TRBV18 and TRBJ1-1; 7 bases are a match to TRBD1. V trimming: 3 bases; J trimming: 3 bases; junction bases outside the gene matches: 16. The CDR3 spans 18 residues. The germline V gene encodes CDR1 KGHSH and CDR2 LQKENI. The CDR3 sequence: CASSPEKRTGPWDTEAFF. The CDR3 nucleotides are TGTGCCAGCTCACCCGAAAAGAGGACAGGCCCATGGGACACTGAAGCTTTCTTT. Together with reference TRBV18 and TRBJ1-1, the CDR3 gives the full variable domain: NAGVMQNPRHLVRRRGQEARLRCSPMKGHSHVYWYRQLPEEGLKFMVYLQKENIIDESGMPKERFSAEFPKEGPSILRIQQVVRGDSAAYFCASSPEKRTGPWDTEAFFGQGTRLTVV.

This clone appeared once. The J gene is TRBJ2-2, the V gene TRBV13; D possibly corresponds to TRBD2 (5 bases). In germline, CDR1 is PRHDT, CDR2 FYEKMQ (reference sequence). V was shortened by 0 bases and J by 6 bases, with 8 bases between the two germline ends. This CDR3 comprises 14 residues. CDR3 sequence: CASSLGTGSGELFF. As DNA, the CDR3 is TGTGCCAGCAGCTTAGGCACGGGATCCGGGGAGCTGTTTTTT.

The chain has TRBV18 and TRBJ1-2; D ambiguous. Deletions cut 6 bases from V and 5 bases from J, with 16 bases between. Germline CDR1 and CDR2: KGHSH and LQKENI. The CDR3 consists of 14 residues. CDR3 sequence reads: CASSSTSGLYGYTF. CDR3 coding DNA: TGTGCCAGCTCGTCTACGAGCGGATTATATGGCTACACCTTC.